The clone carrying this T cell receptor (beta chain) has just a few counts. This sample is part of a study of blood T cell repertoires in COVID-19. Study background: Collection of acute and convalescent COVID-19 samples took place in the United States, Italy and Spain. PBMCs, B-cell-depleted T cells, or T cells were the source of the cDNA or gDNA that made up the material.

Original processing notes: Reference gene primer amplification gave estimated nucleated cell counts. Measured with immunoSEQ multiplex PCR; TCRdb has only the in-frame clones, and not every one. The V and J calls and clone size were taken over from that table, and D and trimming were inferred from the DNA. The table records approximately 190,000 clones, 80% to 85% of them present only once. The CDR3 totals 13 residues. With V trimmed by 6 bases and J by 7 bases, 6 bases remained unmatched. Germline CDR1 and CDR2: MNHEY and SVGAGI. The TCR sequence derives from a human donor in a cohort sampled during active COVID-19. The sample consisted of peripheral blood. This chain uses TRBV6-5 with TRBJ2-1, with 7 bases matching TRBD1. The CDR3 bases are TGTGCCAGCAGACCCGGGACAGCGAATGAGCAGTTCTTC. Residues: CASRPGTANEQFF.